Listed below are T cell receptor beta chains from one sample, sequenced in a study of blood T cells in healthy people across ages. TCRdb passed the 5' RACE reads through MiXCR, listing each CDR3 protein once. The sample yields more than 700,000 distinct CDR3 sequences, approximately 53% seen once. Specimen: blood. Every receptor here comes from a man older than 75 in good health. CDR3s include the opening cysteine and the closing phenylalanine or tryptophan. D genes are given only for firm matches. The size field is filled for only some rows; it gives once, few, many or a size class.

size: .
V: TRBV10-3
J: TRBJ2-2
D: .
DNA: TGTGCCATCAGTGAATCAGGGAACTCCGGGGAGCTGTTTTTT
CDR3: CAISESGNSGELFF

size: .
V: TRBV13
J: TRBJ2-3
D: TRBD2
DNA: TGTGCCAGCAGCTTAGACTGGTTAGCGGGAGGGGACACAGATACGCAGTATTTT
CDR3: CASSLDWLAGGDTDTQYF

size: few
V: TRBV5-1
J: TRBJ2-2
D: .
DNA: TGCGCCAGCAGCTCAGGGGCGAACACCGGGGAGCTGTTTTTT
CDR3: CASSSGANTGELFF

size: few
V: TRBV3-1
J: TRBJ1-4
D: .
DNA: TGTGCCAGCAGCCAAGGGGATAGTGGAAAACTGTTTTTT
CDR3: CASSQGDSGKLFF

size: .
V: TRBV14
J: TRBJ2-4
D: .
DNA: TGTGCCAGCAGCCAGGCAGGTCCAAGAGGGGCCCCCATTCAGTACTTC
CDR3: CASSQAGPRGAPIQYF

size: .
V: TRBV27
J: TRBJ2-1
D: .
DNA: TGTGCCAGCAGACCAGCGGTCCTCTCCTACAATGAGCAGTTCTTC
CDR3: CASRPAVLSYNEQFF

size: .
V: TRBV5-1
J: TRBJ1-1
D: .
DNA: TGCGCCAGCAGCCTCTACAGTATCCTGAACACTGAAGCTTTCTTT
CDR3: CASSLYSILNTEAFF

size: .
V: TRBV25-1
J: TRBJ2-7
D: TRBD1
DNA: TGTGCCAGCAGTGAAGAGGGGGCACGTCGGAAGACCCGGTACTTC
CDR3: CASSEEGARRKTRYF

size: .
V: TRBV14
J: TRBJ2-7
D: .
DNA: TGTGCCAGCACCCGGGGTAGCGGCTACGAGCAGTACTTC
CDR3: CASTRGSGYEQYF

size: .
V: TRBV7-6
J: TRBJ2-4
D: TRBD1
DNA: TGTGCCAGCAGCTTATTAGGGGGCGACGGGGCCAAAAACATTCAGTACTTC
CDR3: CASSLLGGDGAKNIQYF

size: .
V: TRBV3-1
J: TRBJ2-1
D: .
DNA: TGTGCCAGCAGCCAGGTAACTAGTTTCGGGTCCAATGAGCAGTTCTTC
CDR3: CASSQVTSFGSNEQFF

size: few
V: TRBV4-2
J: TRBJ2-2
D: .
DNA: TGTGCCAGCAGCCATCGCACCGGGGAGCTGTTTTTT
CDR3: CASSHRTGELFF

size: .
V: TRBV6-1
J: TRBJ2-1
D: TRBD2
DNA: TGTGCCAGCAGAGCAGACGGGACTAGCATCGATGAGCAGTTCTTC
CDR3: CASRADGTSIDEQFF

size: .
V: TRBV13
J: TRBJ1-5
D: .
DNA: TGTGCCAGCAGCTTAGCAGGGGCCTTGGGGCCCCAGCATTTT
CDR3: CASSLAGALGPQHF

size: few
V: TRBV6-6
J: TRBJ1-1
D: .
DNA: TGTGCCAGCAGTTACCCAGGGGCGAACACTGAAGCTTTCTTT
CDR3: CASSYPGANTEAFF

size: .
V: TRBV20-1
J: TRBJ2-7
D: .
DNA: TGCAGTGCTAGATCGCCCGGCAGGCGTACCTACGAGCAGTACTTC
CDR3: CSARSPGRRTYEQYF

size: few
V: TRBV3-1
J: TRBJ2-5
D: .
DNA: TGTGCCAGCAGCCCGACTTGGGACCAAGAGACCCAGTACTTC
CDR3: CASSPTWDQETQYF

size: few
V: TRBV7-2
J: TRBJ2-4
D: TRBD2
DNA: TGTGCCGGCCAAACTCCTAGCGGGAGGCACATTCAGTACTTC
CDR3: CAGQTPSGRHIQYF

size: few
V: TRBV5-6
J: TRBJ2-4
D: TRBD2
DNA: TGTGCCAGCAGCCGTAGCGGGATAGCCAAAAACATTCAGTACTTC
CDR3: CASSRSGIAKNIQYF

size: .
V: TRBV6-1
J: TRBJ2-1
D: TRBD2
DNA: TGTGCCAGCAGTAAGGGACTAGCGGGAGTGAGCTCCTACAATGAGCAGTTCTTC
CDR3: CASSKGLAGVSSYNEQFF

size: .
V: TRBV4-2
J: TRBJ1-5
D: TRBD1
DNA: TGTGCCAGCAGCCCGGGGACAGGGGACGGCAATCAGCCCCAGCATTTT
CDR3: CASSPGTGDGNQPQHF

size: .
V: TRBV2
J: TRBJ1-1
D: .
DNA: TGTGCCAGCAGTGCCGGACGGCAGAACACTGAAGCTTTCTTT
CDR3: CASSAGRQNTEAFF

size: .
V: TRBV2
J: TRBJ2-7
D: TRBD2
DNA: TGTGCCAGCAGTGAAAGGGGCATCGGACTAGCGGGAGTCTACGAGCAGTACTTC
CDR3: CASSERGIGLAGVYEQYF

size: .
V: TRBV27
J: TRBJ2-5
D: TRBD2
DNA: TGTGCCAGCAGTTTTACTAGCGGGAGGTGGGAGACCCAGTACTTC
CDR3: CASSFTSGRWETQYF

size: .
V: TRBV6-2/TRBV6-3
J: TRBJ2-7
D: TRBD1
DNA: TGTGCCAGCAGTCACGAGGCAGGGGGCTCCTACGAGCAGTACTTC
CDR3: CASSHEAGGSYEQYF

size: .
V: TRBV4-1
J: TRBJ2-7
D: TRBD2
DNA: TGCGCCAGCGGCCACTGGGGGGACTGGAGCGGGAGTTACGAGCAGTACTTC
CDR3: CASGHWGDWSGSYEQYF

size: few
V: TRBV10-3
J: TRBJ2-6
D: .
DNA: TGTGCCATCAGGACGGGATCCATGCCTGTCTCTGGGGCCAACGTCCTGACTTTC
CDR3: CAIRTGSMPVSGANVLTF

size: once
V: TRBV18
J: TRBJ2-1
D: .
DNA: TGTGCCAGCTCAGGAGAGGGGGGCTACAATGAGCAGTTCTTC
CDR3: CASSGEGGYNEQFF

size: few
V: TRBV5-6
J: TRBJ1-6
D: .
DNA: TGTGCCAGCAGCTTGCGGGGCAGCAATTCACCCCTCCACTTT
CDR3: CASSLRGSNSPLHF

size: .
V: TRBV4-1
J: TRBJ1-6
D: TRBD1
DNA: TGCGCCAGCAGCCATGGGGACAGGAATAATCCAGGGTCACCCCTCCACTTT
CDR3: CASSHGDRNNPGSPLHF

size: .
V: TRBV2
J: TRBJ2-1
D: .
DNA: TGTGCCAGCAGTGCAACACAGGGGGACTACGAGCAGTTCTTC
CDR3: CASSATQGDYEQFF

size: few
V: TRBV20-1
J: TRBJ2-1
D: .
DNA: TGCAGTGCTCCGGACACCTCCCGGGGCAATGAGCAGTTCTTC
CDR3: CSAPDTSRGNEQFF

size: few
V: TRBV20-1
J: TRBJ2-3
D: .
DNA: TGCAGTGCTAGAGATGTAGCCGTCGACCCAGATACGCAGTATTTT
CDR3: CSARDVAVDPDTQYF

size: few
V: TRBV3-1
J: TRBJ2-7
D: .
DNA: TGTGCCAGCAGCCAACTTGCCGGGACCAGCTACGAGCAGTACTTC
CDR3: CASSQLAGTSYEQYF

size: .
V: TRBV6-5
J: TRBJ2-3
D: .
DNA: TGTGCCAGCAGTTACGTCTGGGGGGAGAACAGATACGCGTATTTT
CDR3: CASSYVWGENRYAYF

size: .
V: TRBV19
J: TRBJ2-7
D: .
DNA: TGTGCCAGTAGTCCCACAACGCGGAGAAGCTCCTACGAGCAGTACTTC
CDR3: CASSPTTRRSSYEQYF

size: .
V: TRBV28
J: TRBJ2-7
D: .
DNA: TGTGCCTCAACACCTCCCTTAACCTACGAGCAGTACTTC
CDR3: CASTPPLTYEQYF

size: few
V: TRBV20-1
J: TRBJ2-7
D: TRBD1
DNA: TGCAGTGCTAGCCTACAGGGGCCGAGAGGGGAGCAGTACTTC
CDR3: CSASLQGPRGEQYF

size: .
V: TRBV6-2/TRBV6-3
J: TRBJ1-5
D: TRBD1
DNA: TGTGCCAGCAGTTACTGGGGACAGGGGAGCAATCAGCCCCAGCATTTT
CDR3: CASSYWGQGSNQPQHF

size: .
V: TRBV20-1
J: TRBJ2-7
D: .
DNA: TGCAGAGCTAGAGAGCAGAACGAGCAGTACTTC
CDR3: CRAREQNEQYF

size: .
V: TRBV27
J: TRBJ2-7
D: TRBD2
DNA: TGTGCCAGCAGTTCACAGCGACTAGCGGGAGGGAGCGAGCAGTACTTC
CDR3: CASSSQRLAGGSEQYF

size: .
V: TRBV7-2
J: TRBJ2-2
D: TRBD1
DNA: TGTGCCAGCAGTGTGAGGGACAGGGCGACCGGGGAGCTGTTTTTT
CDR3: CASSVRDRATGELFF

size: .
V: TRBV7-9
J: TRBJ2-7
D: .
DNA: TGTGCCAGCAGCGTACAGGCAACCTACGAGCAGTACTTC
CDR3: CASSVQATYEQYF

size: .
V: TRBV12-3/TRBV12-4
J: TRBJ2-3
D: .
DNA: TGTGCCAGCAGGGGATTTGTGGACAGATACGCGTATTTT
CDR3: CASRGFVDRYAYF